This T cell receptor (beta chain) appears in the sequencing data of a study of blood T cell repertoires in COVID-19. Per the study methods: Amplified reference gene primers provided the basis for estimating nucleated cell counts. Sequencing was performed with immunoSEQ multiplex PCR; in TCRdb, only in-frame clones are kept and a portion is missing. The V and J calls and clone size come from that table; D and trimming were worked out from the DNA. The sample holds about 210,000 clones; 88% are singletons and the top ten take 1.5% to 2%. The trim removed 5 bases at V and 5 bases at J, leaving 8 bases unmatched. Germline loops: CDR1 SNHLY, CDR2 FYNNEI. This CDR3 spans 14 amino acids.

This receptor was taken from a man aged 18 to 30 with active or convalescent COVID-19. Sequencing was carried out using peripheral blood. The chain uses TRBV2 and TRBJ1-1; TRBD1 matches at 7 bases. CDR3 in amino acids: CASSNTRGWTEAFF. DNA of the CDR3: TGTGCCAGCAGTAATACCAGGGGGTGGACTGAAGCTTTCTTT.